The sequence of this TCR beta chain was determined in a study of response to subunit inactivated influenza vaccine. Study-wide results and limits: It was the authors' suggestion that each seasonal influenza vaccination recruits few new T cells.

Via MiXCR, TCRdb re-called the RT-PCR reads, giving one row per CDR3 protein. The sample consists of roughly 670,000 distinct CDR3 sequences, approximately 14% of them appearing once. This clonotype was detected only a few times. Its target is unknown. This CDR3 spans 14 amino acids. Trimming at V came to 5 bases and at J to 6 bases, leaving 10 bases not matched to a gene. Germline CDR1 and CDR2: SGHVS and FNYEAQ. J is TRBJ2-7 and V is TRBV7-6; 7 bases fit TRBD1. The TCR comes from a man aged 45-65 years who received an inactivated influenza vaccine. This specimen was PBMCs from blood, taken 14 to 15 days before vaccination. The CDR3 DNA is TGTGCCAGCAGCCCGAACAGGGGAAGGGCCGAGCAGTACTTC. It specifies CASSPNRGRAEQYF.